The 11 T cell receptor beta chains in this list originate from one sample, sequenced in a study of long-term antiretroviral therapy in people with HIV (dated by TCRdb to 2022 to 2024). Sequencing of the TRB variable region was done with the immunoSEQ hsTCRB v3.0 assay at survey level resolution. Drawn from immuneACCESS, this table holds only the in-frame rearrangements with V and J called that TCRdb kept. Clones are partly lost; checked studies trace under half to an unresolved V gene and leave the rest unexplained. Present in this sample are tens of thousands of clones, about 96% of which were seen just once. The top ten clonotypes cover 2.7% of the sample. The sequencing here drew on unsorted PBMCs, taken 3.7 years after starting antiretroviral therapy. These receptors were taken from a woman aged 50 to 65 with HIV.

This sequence joins TRBV20-1 and TRBJ2-3; D might be TRBD1 or TRBD2, each matching 6 bases. CDR1 and CDR2 (germline): DFQATT, SNEGSKA (reference sequence). This CDR3 is 11 amino acids long. Trimming shortened V by 4 bases and J by 11 bases, and 13 bases separated the two germline ends. CDR3: CSAIRGREQYF. CDR3 nucleotide sequence: TGCAGTGCTATCCGGGGGCGCGAGCAGTATTTT.

The sample holds one count of this clone. V and J are TRBV29-1 and TRBJ1-5; D is ambiguous. The CDR3 extends over 14 amino acids. CDR1 is SQVTM, CDR2 ANQGSEA, per germline. Trimming took 3 bases from V and 3 from J, leaving 12 bases between them. The CDR3 here is CSVEVAGTNQPQHF. The CDR3 bases are TGCAGCGTTGAGGTGGCAGGTACCAATCAGCCCCAGCATTTT.

The chain joins TRBV2 to TRBJ1-1; D is unresolved. The V and J ends lost 5 bases and 4 bases respectively, with 11 bases between them. Germline V gives CDR1 SNHLY, CDR2 FYNNEI. The CDR3 has 13 amino acids. The CDR3 DNA is TGTGCCAGCAGTCTACCGCGGGGCACTGAAGCTTTCTTT. It encodes CASSLPRGTEAFF.

V is TRBV4-1 and J is TRBJ1-6; TRBD1 agrees at 7 bases. Germline CDR1 reads MGHRA; CDR2 reads YSYEKL. The CDR3 has 16 amino acids. Trimming at V came to 0 bases and at J to 6 bases, leaving 5 bases not matched to a gene. CDR3 in DNA: TGCGCCAGCAGCCAAGAGTCGACAGGGATTAATTCACCCCTCCACTTT. Its protein is CASSQESTGINSPLHF.

This chain uses TRBV19 with TRBJ2-7, with 9 bases fitting TRBD1. The ends lost 5 bases at V and 4 bases at J; junction bases unmatched: 12. Germline assignment: CDR1 LNHDA and CDR2 SQIVND (reference sequence). This CDR3 comprises 16 residues. CDR3 coding DNA: TGTGCCAGTAGTCCTATCCCGGGACAGGGTTTTTACGAGCAGTACTTC. Amino acid sequence: CASSPIPGQGFYEQYF.

This chain links TRBV5-1 with TRBJ2-1, with 10 bases matching TRBD2. V shed 4 bases, J shed 0 bases, and the junction held 10 bases outside the gene matches. This CDR3 comprises 18 residues. Germline values: CDR1 SGHRS, CDR2 YFSETQ. The CDR3 reads CASSHASGGRSSYNEQFF. In DNA form, the CDR3 reads TGCGCCAGCAGCCACGCTAGCGGGGGCCGGAGCTCCTACAATGAGCAGTTCTTC.

The chain has TRBV29-1 and TRBJ1-2; D is uncertain. V gave up 4 bases and J gave up 4 bases, with 25 bases separating them. Germline loops: CDR1 SQVTM, CDR2 ANQGSEA. This CDR3 spans 17 amino acids. The CDR3 reads CSVGYLDSGSHPYGYTF. The CDR3, as DNA: TGCAGCGTTGGGTACCTTGATTCAGGTTCCCATCCCTATGGCTACACCTTC.

This clone was picked up one time. The rearrangement links TRBV5-1 to TRBJ2-7; 9 bases agree with TRBD1. The germline gives CDR1 SGHRS, CDR2 YFSETQ. The CDR3 runs 13 residues. The V gene end was trimmed by 1 base and the J gene end by 7 bases; junction bases not matched to a gene: 3. CDR3 bases: TGCGCCAGCAGCTTGAACAGGGGGCGGGAGCAGTACTTC. Its protein product is CASSLNRGREQYF.

This clone is medium-sized (0.01 to 0.1%). The rearrangement joins TRBV2 to TRBJ2-5; 7 bases line up with TRBD2. The trim removed 5 bases at V and 1 base at J, leaving 4 bases unmatched. CDR1 and CDR2 (germline): SNHLY, FYNNEI. The CDR3 runs to 14 residues. CDR3 residues: CASSLLASQETQYF. The CDR3, as DNA: TGTGCCAGCAGTTTACTAGCGTCCCAAGAGACCCAGTACTTC. The whole variable domain, filled in from reference TRBV2 and TRBJ2-5, reads EPEVTQTPSHQVTQMGQEVILRCVPISNHLYFYWYRQILGQKVEFLVSFYNNEISEKSEIFDDQFSVERPDGSNFTLKIRSTKLEDSAMYFCASSLLASQETQYFGPGTRLLVL.

This chain connects TRBV25-1 to TRBJ2-2; the D gene is possibly TRBD1 (5 bases). From germline, CDR1 is MGHDK and CDR2 SYGVNS. Trimming removed 1 base at V and 5 bases at J, with 8 bases between. There are 14 residues in the CDR3. The DNA for the CDR3 is TGTGCCAGCAGTGAATCAGGGTTAACCGGGGAGCTGTTTTTT. Its translation: CASSESGLTGELFF.

This chain joins TRBV19 and TRBJ2-3; D call uncertain. Germline values: CDR1 LNHDA, CDR2 SQIVND (reference sequence). V shed 1 base and J shed 0 bases, with 2 bases lying between them. The CDR3 spans 13 residues. This CDR3 reads CASSIASTDTQYF. In DNA form, the CDR3 reads TGTGCCAGTAGTATAGCCAGCACAGATACGCAGTATTTT.